This T cell receptor (beta chain) was sequenced for a study of T cells in Graves' hyperthyroidism and ophthalmopathy. In its sample, this clonotype was seen a few times. Its antigen remains unknown. Uncontrolled infection, other autoimmune disease, pregnancy or lactation barred patients from enrollment. Orbital computed tomography, thyroid ultrasound, serum thyroxine and TRAb, and clinical symptoms together informed the diagnoses. Regions amplified from RNA transcripts were the TCR beta CDR3 regions. The primer set for the first-round RT-PCR of the TCR CDR3 was HTBI. TCRdb used MiXCR to reprocess the multiplex PCR reads, holding one entry per CDR3 protein. The data hold roughly 640,000 distinct CDR3 sequences, with 16% observed a single time. Study-wide results and limits: Most thyroid clonotypes that were expanded above 0.001 also turned up in blood. Ophthalmopathy stood apart from stable hyperthyroidism in a 13 V-J model.

The specimen sequenced was blood. This TCR was sampled from a woman aged 40-49 years with Graves' ophthalmopathy.

The CDR3 is CASSLAGRPTDTQYF. CDR3 sequence (DNA): TGTGCCAGCAGTCTAGCGGGAAGGCCTACAGATACGCAGTATTTT. The chain couples TRBV28 to TRBJ2-3; 9 nucleotides match TRBD2. The CDR3 totals 15 residues. Germline CDR1 and CDR2: MDHEN and SYDVKM. Germline trimming cut 5 bases from V and 3 bases from J; bases unmatched to any gene: 6.